The next 30 T cell receptor beta chains were all read from a single sample in a study of persistence of HIV-infected CD4 T cells (TCRdb year 2020). These receptors are not linked to any known antigen. The label giving this sample's treatment or condition can be read as: suppressive antiretroviral therapy. As a nonspecific positive control representing the CD4+ T cell repertoire, the cells were stimulated with anti-CD3/anti-CD28 magnetic beads. CD4+ T cells that responded were sorted based on upregulation of both CD40 ligand and CD69. The immunoSEQ hsTCRB assay version 4, run in survey mode, was used to sequence TCRbeta repertoires from genomic DNA. Held by TCRdb, this immuneACCESS table contains in-frame sequences only and omits some clones. Under half of the omission traces to an unresolved V gene where checked; the cause of the rest is unknown. Present in this sample are 40,000 to 60,000 clones, over 80% of which were seen just once. The ten most abundant clones make up around 3.4% of the sample.

The material sequenced was CD4+ T cells sorted from PBMCs after 18-hour stimulation, taken from a patient who received antiretroviral therapy. The sample's cell subset or site, from its label and the paper: CD40L+CD69+ CD4 T cells responding to anti-CD3/anti-CD28 beads, representing the overall repertoire. Every receptor here comes from an adult woman with HIV who was CMV-seropositive.

This sequence joins TRBV28 and TRBJ1-1; 9 positions match TRBD1. After removal of 6 bases from V and 3 bases from J, the junction contained 5 bases not matched to a gene. This CDR3 spans 14 amino acids. Germline values: CDR1 MDHEN, CDR2 SYDVKM. The CDR3: CASRTGTGHTEAFF. DNA of the CDR3: TGTGCCAGCAGGACAGGGACAGGGCACACTGAAGCTTTCTTT.

CDR3 loop: CASSLGTGAVEQFF. For the CDR3, the DNA is TGTGCCAGCAGCCTCGGGACAGGCGCTGTTGAGCAGTTCTTC. This chain uses TRBV7-2 with TRBJ2-1; TRBD1 aligns across 8 bases. The germline CDR1 and CDR2 sequences are SGHTA and FQGNSA. CDR3 length: 14 residues. Germline trimming cut 5 bases from V and 9 bases from J; bases unmatched to any gene: 9.

V and J are TRBV19 and TRBJ2-6; no clear D. CDR3 length equals 12 residues. V lost 5 bases, J lost 4 bases, and 3 bases lay in between. In germline, CDR1 is LNHDA, CDR2 SQIVND (reference sequence). CDR3 loop: CASSSGANVLTF. The CDR3 nucleotides read TGTGCCAGTAGTTCCGGGGCCAACGTCCTGACTTTC.

This clone appeared once. The CDR3 region has the DNA TGTGCCAGCAGCCGCCGGACTAGCGGGGGATCGGACAATGAGCAGTTCTTC. Residues: CASSRRTSGGSDNEQFF. The gene calls are TRBV3-1 (or the pseudogene TRBV3-2) and TRBJ2-1; the match to TRBD2 covers 13 bases. This CDR3 spans 17 amino acids. Germline CDR1 and CDR2: LGHDT and YNNKEL (reference sequence). The V segment lost 4 bases and the J segment 5 bases; nucleotides outside the gene matches: 8.

The table lists this clone with a few counts. The J gene is TRBJ1-6, the V gene TRBV19, with TRBD1 identical over 9 bases. The CDR3 contains 15 residues. Germline lookup yields CDR1 LNHDA and CDR2 SQIVND (reference sequence). V lost 7 bases and J lost 6; bases outside the gene matches: 7. The CDR3 is CASKPGQGTNSPLHF. In nucleotides, the CDR3 is TGTGCCAGTAAACCGGGACAGGGCACTAATTCACCCCTCCACTTT.

In its sample, this clone was seen a few times. V and J are TRBV7-2 and TRBJ2-7; possibly TRBD2 for D (5 bases). Trimming shortened V by 5 bases and J by 2 bases, and 16 bases separated the two germline ends. The length of the CDR3 is 15 residues. Germline lookup yields CDR1 SGHTA and CDR2 FQGNSA. The CDR3 is CASSPRTGKTYEQYF. DNA of the CDR3: TGTGCCAGCAGCCCGAGGACGGGAAAGACCTACGAGCAGTACTTC.

The chain links TRBV5-5 to TRBJ1-5; possible D gene TRBD1, 5 bases. The CDR3 covers 16 residues. The germline V gene encodes CDR1 SGHKS and CDR2 YYEKEE (reference sequence). The V and J ends lost 4 bases and 1 base respectively, with 15 bases between them. The chain's CDR3 is CASSPLGGRSNQPQHF. DNA of the CDR3: TGTGCCAGCAGCCCCCTGGGGGGAAGGAGCAATCAGCCCCAGCATTTT.

This clone has a single count. V gene TRBV6-5 combines with J gene TRBJ1-3, with D possibly TRBD1 on 5 matching bases. Trimming stripped 0 bases from V and 0 bases from J, with 9 bases between. CDR1 and CDR2 from the germline V gene are MNHEY and SVGAGI. The CDR3 has 16 amino acids. The CDR3 nucleotides are TGTGCCAGCAGTTACTCGAGGAGGGGCTCTGGAAACACCATATATTTT. It specifies CASSYSRRGSGNTIYF.

The genes are TRBV27 and TRBJ1-1, with 7 positions matching TRBD1. CDR1 and CDR2 from the germline V gene are MNHEY and SMNVEV (reference sequence). The ends lost 2 bases at V and 8 bases at J; junction bases unmatched: 5. CDR3 size: 13 residues. The CDR3 spells CASSLRGTAEAFF. For the CDR3, the DNA is TGTGCCAGCAGTTTAAGGGGGACAGCGGAAGCTTTCTTT.

Only one count was recorded for this clone. The chain has TRBV2 and TRBJ2-1, with TRBD1 matching 9 bases. Germline-derived CDR1 and CDR2 are SNHLY and FYNNEI. Trimming cost V 10 bases and J 3 bases; bases outside gene matches: 16. There are 17 residues in the CDR3. The CDR3 sequence: CATHPTPGTGIYNEQFF. CDR3 sequence (DNA): TGTGCCACCCATCCTACCCCCGGGACAGGGATCTACAATGAGCAGTTCTTC.

V usage is TRBV24-1 and J usage is TRBJ2-2, with 9 bases lining up with TRBD1. With 9 bases clipped from V and 6 bases from J, the junction kept 10 bases outside the gene matches. CDR3 size: 15 residues. Germline V gene data show CDR1 as KGHDR and CDR2 as SFDVKD. CDR3 nucleotides: TGTGCCACCGCAACAGGGGGCGCAGGAGCCGGGGAGCTGTTTTTT. Protein: CATATGGAGAGELFF.

V and J are TRBV18 and TRBJ2-7; no reliable D call. There are 12 residues in the CDR3. Germline V gene sequence: CDR1 KGHSH, CDR2 LQKENI. The V end lost 3 bases, the J end lost 6 bases, and 9 bases lay between the germline ends. The CDR3 reads CASSPNTGEQYF. The CDR3 DNA is TGTGCCAGCTCACCGAACACTGGCGAGCAGTACTTC. The variable domain in full, completed from reference TRBV18 and TRBJ2-7, reads NAGVMQNPRHLVRRRGQEARLRCSPMKGHSHVYWYRQLPEEGLKFMVYLQKENIIDESGMPKERFSAEFPKEGPSILRIQQVVRGDSAAYFCASSPNTGEQYFGPGTRLTVT.

The chain links TRBV24-1 to TRBJ2-1; TRBD2 agrees at 12 bases. This CDR3 contains 16 residues. J was trimmed by 6 bases and V by 3 bases; bases with no gene match: 5. Germline V gene data show CDR1 as KGHDR and CDR2 as SFDVKD. The CDR3 sequence is CATSDPQLAGGNEQFF. In DNA form, the CDR3 reads TGTGCCACCAGTGATCCCCAACTAGCGGGAGGCAATGAGCAGTTCTTC.

V and J are TRBV5-1 and TRBJ1-4; 8 bases match TRBD1. The CDR3 runs 14 residues. V shed 5 bases, J shed 8 bases, and the junction held 8 bases outside the gene matches. CDR1 and CDR2 from the germline V gene are SGHRS and YFSETQ. This chain's CDR3 is CASSQGAIGEKLFF. The DNA of the CDR3 is TGCGCCAGCAGTCAGGGGGCGATCGGGGAAAAACTGTTTTTT.

This clone has only one observation. The chain has TRBV13 and TRBJ2-2; no clear D gene. Deletions cut 5 bases from V and 0 bases from J, with 16 bases between. CDR1 is PRHDT and CDR2 is FYEKMQ in the germline V gene (reference sequence). The length of the CDR3 is 17 residues. CDR3 nucleotide sequence: TGTGCCAGCAGCCCACGGAAGGGCAGGTCGAACACCGGGGAGCTGTTTTTT. Protein: CASSPRKGRSNTGELFF.

The chain joins TRBV2 to TRBJ2-7; the D gene is possibly TRBD1 (6 bases). Germline V gives CDR1 SNHLY, CDR2 FYNNEI. The CDR3 consists of 13 residues. V was shortened by 5 bases and J by 7 bases, with 15 bases between the two germline ends. The CDR3 DNA reads TGTGCCAGCAGTCCACAGGGAGTTAGAGAGCAGTACTTC. It translates to CASSPQGVREQYF.

V and J are TRBV7-2 and TRBJ2-4, with D tentatively TRBD1 (6 bases). CDR1 is SGHTA, CDR2 FQGNSA, per germline. Trimming took off 6 bases at V and 4 bases at J, with 16 bases between the two ends. This CDR3 has 15 amino acids. CDR3 sequence (DNA): TGTGCCAGCAGTCCCCGCGGACAGATAAAAAACATTCAGTACTTC. The encoded protein is CASSPRGQIKNIQYF.

The chain combines TRBV5-1 with TRBJ1-1; 10 bases are a match to TRBD1. V lost 3 bases and J lost 4; bases outside the gene matches: 9. Germline V CDR1 and CDR2: SGHRS, YFSETQ. The CDR3 has 16 amino acids. CDR3 sequence reads: CASSSGKDRGITEAFF. The CDR3, as DNA: TGCGCCAGCAGCTCGGGGAAGGACAGGGGGATCACTGAAGCTTTCTTT.

The chain couples TRBV5-1 to TRBJ1-3; D call uncertain. CDR3 length equals 16 residues. The germline CDR1 and CDR2 sequences are SGHRS and YFSETQ. Trimming cost V 0 bases and J 0 bases, with 10 bases left between them. The DNA for the CDR3 is TGCGCCAGCAGCTTGGCCGGAGGCATCTCTGGAAACACCATATATTTT. Its translation: CASSLAGGISGNTIYF.

The chain recombines TRBV6-1 with TRBJ1-2; TRBD1 is a possible D gene (6 bases). The germline gives CDR1 MNHNS, CDR2 SASEGT. The CDR3 loop spans 14 amino acids. V dropped 2 bases and J dropped 2 bases, with 9 bases sitting between them. CDR3 in DNA: TGTGCCAGCAGTGAAACTAGGGGGAACTATGGCTACACCTTC. Translated, it gives CASSETRGNYGYTF.

The chain couples TRBV5-1 to TRBJ2-7; 7 bases are shared with TRBD2. This CDR3 region has 15 residues. The V and J ends lost 6 bases and 5 bases, in that order; junction bases with no gene match: 14. CDR1 and CDR2 (germline): SGHRS, YFSETQ. The CDR3 DNA is TGCGCCAGCAACTTCGCCTGGGCGGGAGATAACGAGCAGTACTTC. It specifies CASNFAWAGDNEQYF.

The rearrangement links TRBV10-3 to TRBJ2-3; D unresolved. The CDR3 spans 13 residues. Germline V gene sequence: CDR1 ENHRY, CDR2 SYGVKD. Trimming took 2 bases from V and 0 from J, leaving 3 bases between them. In nucleotides, the CDR3 is TGTGCCATCAGTGAGCGGAGCACAGATACGCAGTATTTT. It yields the protein CAISERSTDTQYF.

The chain recombines TRBV18 with TRBJ2-7, with 9 nucleotides matching TRBD1. The CDR3 has 15 residues. Germline CDR1 is KGHSH and CDR2 is LQKENI. Trimming removed 3 bases from V and 0 bases from J; junction bases left unmatched: 3. Written as DNA, the CDR3 is TGTGCCAGCTCACCGCCGGGACAGGGCTCCTACGAGCAGTACTTC. It specifies CASSPPGQGSYEQYF. Full variable domain (missing parts from reference TRBV18 and TRBJ2-7): NAGVMQNPRHLVRRRGQEARLRCSPMKGHSHVYWYRQLPEEGLKFMVYLQKENIIDESGMPKERFSAEFPKEGPSILRIQQVVRGDSAAYFCASSPPGQGSYEQYFGPGTRLTVT.

The chain combines TRBV19 with TRBJ1-5, with D perhaps matching TRBD1 (6 bases). With 7 bases removed from V and 4 bases from J, the gap between germline ends came to 17 bases. Germline CDR1 reads LNHDA; CDR2 reads SQIVND (reference sequence). The CDR3 loop spans 15 amino acids. The CDR3, as DNA: TGTGCCAGTAAAAGGGGACAATCCGAAAATCAGCCCCAGCATTTT. Encoded protein: CASKRGQSENQPQHF.

CDR3 sequence: CASSVAGGQNEKLFF. CDR3 nucleotides: TGTGCCAGCAGCGTAGCCGGAGGTCAGAATGAAAAACTGTTTTTT. This chain joins TRBV9 and TRBJ1-4; D uncertain. This CDR3 contains 15 residues. Germline CDR1 is SGDLS and CDR2 is YYNGEE. The V gene lost 0 bases and the J gene lost 5 bases, with 11 bases spanning the gap.

J is TRBJ1-2 and V is TRBV13, with D unclear. The CDR3 length is 15 residues. Trimming shortened V by 0 bases and J by 6 bases, and 14 bases separated the two germline ends. Germline lookup yields CDR1 PRHDT and CDR2 FYEKMQ (reference sequence). In DNA, the CDR3 is TGTGCCAGCAGCTTAGGCAGAACCCTTGGGCATGGCTACACCTTC. Translation gives CASSLGRTLGHGYTF.

This chain joins TRBV21-1 and TRBJ1-1; the D call TRBD1 from the table was never checked on the DNA. TRBV21-1 is labeled a pseudogene. The CDR3 spans 13 residues. The chain's CDR3 is CARINGRGTEAFF. As DNA, the CDR3 is TGTGCCCGAATAAACGGAAGGGGAACTGAAGCTTTCTTT.

This chain links TRBV18 with TRBJ1-3; perhaps TRBD1 as D (6 bases). V lost 2 bases, J lost 2 bases, and 16 bases lay in between. Looked up from germline, CDR1 is KGHSH and CDR2 is LQKENI. CDR3 size: 17 residues. CDR3 nucleotide sequence: TGTGCCAGCTCACCATCCCGAGTCCGGGACACTGGAAACACCATATATTTT. Its translation is CASSPSRVRDTGNTIYF.

V and J are TRBV18 and TRBJ1-1; perhaps TRBD1 as D (5 bases). The V end was cut by 3 bases, the J end by 8 bases, with 16 bases between. Germline CDR1 is KGHSH and CDR2 is LQKENI. The CDR3 sequence is 14 residues long. CDR3 sequence: CASSPYFQGGEAFF. CDR3 coding DNA: TGTGCCAGCTCACCTTATTTCCAGGGAGGCGAAGCTTTCTTT.

The chain recombines TRBV6-5 with TRBJ1-5; 7 nucleotides agree with TRBD1. CDR1 is MNHEY, CDR2 SVGAGI, per germline. This CDR3 has 15 residues. V dropped 0 bases and J dropped 4; count of bases not matched to a gene: 3. CDR3 region: CASSYSGQTNQPQHF. The DNA for the CDR3 is TGTGCCAGCAGTTACTCGGGACAGACTAATCAGCCCCAGCATTTT.